The 7 T cell receptor beta chains below come from one sample, sequenced in a study of Japanese encephalitis immunity and Zika vaccine responses. From the 5' RACE reads, TCRdb called clonotypes with MiXCR, one entry per CDR3 protein. The sample has under 650 distinct CDR3 sequences, 6.9% seen once. For more than five days, PBMCs labeled with CFSE were cultured with peptide pools at approximately 1 ug/mL each. The sort collected unfixed, live, CD56-CD19-CD16-CD3+CD4+ CFSE-low proliferating CD4 T cells. The sample was antigen-activated CD4+ T cells from blood, cultured, taken during a Zika inactivated vaccine study. All receptors derive from an adult woman who received an inactivated Zika virus vaccine.

This clonotype was counted a few times. V is TRBV28 and J is TRBJ2-2; weak D call: TRBD1 (6 bases). There are 16 residues in the CDR3. Germline CDR1 MDHEN, CDR2 SYDVKM. V was cut by 5 bases and J by 5 bases, with 18 bases left in between. DNA for the CDR3: TGTGCCAGCAGTGGAAACAGGGATATGTTTACCGGGGAGCTGTTTTTT. Protein product: CASSGNRDMFTGELFF.

This clonotype was recorded many times. The chain has TRBV9 and TRBJ2-1; D may be TRBD2 (5 bases). Germline CDR1 reads SGDLS; CDR2 reads YYNGEE. The CDR3 has 15 amino acids. Trimming left V 0 bases short and J 1 base short, with 8 bases between. This CDR3 is CASSVDEGSYNEQFF. CDR3 nucleotide sequence: TGTGCCAGCAGCGTAGATGAGGGATCCTACAATGAGCAGTTCTTC.

In its sample, this clonotype ranks as medium-sized (0.01 to 0.1%). J is TRBJ2-3 and V is TRBV10-3, with 13 positions matching TRBD2. The CDR3 consists of 14 residues. CDR1 and CDR2 (germline): ENHRY, SYGVKD. Trimming cost V 6 bases and J 6 bases; bases outside gene matches: 3. The CDR3, as DNA: TGTGCCATCAGACTAGCGGGAGGGCCGGATACGCAGTATTTT. This sequence encodes CAIRLAGGPDTQYF.

This clonotype is labeled as large. The chain employs TRBV20-1 and TRBJ2-1, with TRBD2 matching over 7 bases. V lost 0 bases and J lost 4; bases outside the gene matches: 3. Germline CDR1 and CDR2: DFQATT and SNEGSKA (reference sequence). The CDR3 runs 14 residues. For the CDR3, the DNA is TGCAGTGCTAGAGATCGGGGGGTATACAATGAGCAGTTCTTC. It codes for CSARDRGVYNEQFF.

Relative to its sample, this clonotype is large. The chain joins TRBV2 to TRBJ2-3; 7 bases map to TRBD1. J was trimmed by 8 bases and V by 5 bases; bases with no gene match: 7. The CDR3 covers 13 residues. Looked up from germline, CDR1 is SNHLY and CDR2 is FYNNEI. CDR3 loop: CASSLGTDFTQYF. The CDR3 region has the DNA TGTGCCAGCAGTTTAGGGACAGACTTTACGCAGTATTTT.

By share of the sample, this clonotype is hyperexpanded (1% or more). The chain links TRBV4-1 to TRBJ2-5, with D perhaps given as TRBD1 or TRBD2 (5 bases each). The CDR3 has 15 residues. Trimming removed 1 base from V and 5 bases from J, with 14 bases in between. Germline V gene lookup returns CDR1 MGHRA and CDR2 YSYEKL. CDR3 DNA: TGCGCCAGCAGCCAAGCGGACGGTGAGGGGGAGACCCAGTACTTC. Its translation is CASSQADGEGETQYF.

This clonotype is labeled as medium-sized. This chain links TRBV5-5 with TRBJ2-7, with a weak D call TRBD2 (6 bases). This CDR3 is built from 17 residues. Germline lookup yields CDR1 SGHKS and CDR2 YYEKEE (reference sequence). The ends were cut back, 2 bases at V and 0 bases at J, with 18 bases in the middle. CDR3 sequence (DNA): TGTGCCAGCAGCTTAATTTTTTATCCCGGGGGCTCCTACGAGCAGTACTTC. Translating it yields CASSLIFYPGGSYEQYF.